A single sample is the source of the 16 T cell receptor beta chains below, sequenced in a study of T cell repertoires in cytomegalovirus infection. TCRdb re-called the reads with MiXCR, one entry per CDR3 protein. The sample holds around 450,000 distinct CDR3 sequences; over 9% are singletons and the top ten take 9.5% to 13%. Specimen: PBMCs. The receptors derive from a human donor in good health (CMV status not recorded). Some clones in this sample may be carry-over from other donors' samples.

This clonotype occurred many times. The chain couples TRBV11-2 to TRBJ2-7, with D uncertain. The germline V gene encodes CDR1 SGHAT and CDR2 FQNNGV. The CDR3 runs 14 residues. Trimming shortened V by 2 bases and J by 1 base, and 9 bases separated the two germline ends. CDR3 in DNA: TGTGCCAGCAGCTTATCCGGGTTATCCTACGAGCAGTACTTC. This sequence encodes CASSLSGLSYEQYF.

This clonotype was counted at least ten times. The chain links TRBV10-3 to TRBJ1-2, with TRBD1 matching 11 bases. The junction had 10 bases not matched to a gene; V was cut back by 10 bases and J by 3 bases. Germline V gives CDR1 ENHRY, CDR2 SYGVKD. The CDR3 runs 15 residues. This CDR3 is CATGGDRGSDYGYTF. In DNA form, the CDR3 reads TGTGCCACCGGGGGGGACAGGGGGAGCGACTATGGCTACACCTTC.

This clonotype was seen repeatedly, ten times or more. The chain combines TRBV14 with TRBJ2-1; TRBD2 agrees at 15 bases. CDR3 length: 19 residues. Losses at the gene ends were 5 bases for V and 3 bases for J; bases not matched to a gene: 11. The germline gives CDR1 SGHDN, CDR2 FVKESK. In nucleotides, the CDR3 is TGTGCCAGCAGCACTCGCGGACTAGCGGGAGGGGTAGGCTACAATGAGCAGTTCTTC. This translates into CASSTRGLAGGVGYNEQFF. Full variable domain (rest looked up from reference TRBV14 and TRBJ2-1): EAGVTQFPSHSVIEKGQTVTLRCDPISGHDNLYWYRRVMGKEIKFLLHFVKESKQDESGMPNNRFLAERTGGTYSTLKVQPAELEDSGVYFCASSTRGLAGGVGYNEQFFGPGTRLTVL.

V usage is TRBV20-1 and J usage is TRBJ2-1; the match to TRBD2 covers 9 bases. Germline values: CDR1 DFQATT, CDR2 SNEGSKA (reference sequence). Trimming removed 4 bases from V and 3 bases from J; junction bases left unmatched: 7. CDR3 length equals 15 residues. The CDR3 DNA is TGCAGTGCTAAAACCGGGACTAGCCACTACAATGAGCAGTTCTTC. Protein: CSAKTGTSHYNEQFF.

This clonotype was found many times. CDR3 region: CAISESEPAAKNIQYF. The CDR3 nucleotides read TGTGCCATCAGTGAGTCAGAGCCAGCAGCCAAAAACATTCAGTACTTC. The gene calls are TRBV10-3 and TRBJ2-4; no clear D gene. The germline V gene has CDR1 ENHRY and CDR2 SYGVKD. This CDR3 comprises 16 residues. V was cut by 0 bases and J by 0 bases, with 9 bases left in between.

The V call is TRBV29-1, the J call TRBJ2-3; 7 bases fit TRBD2. V trimming: 4 bases; J trimming: 0 bases; junction bases outside the gene matches: 4. The CDR3 is made up of 14 amino acids. The germline V gene has CDR1 SQVTM and CDR2 ANQGSEA. CDR3: CSVGGGVSTDTQYF. The CDR3 DNA reads TGCAGCGTTGGGGGGGGGGTGAGCACAGATACGCAGTATTTT.

This clonotype appeared many times. The J gene is TRBJ1-2, the V gene TRBV2, with D unclear. This CDR3 contains 14 residues. The germline V and J ends were trimmed by 3 bases and 0 bases, with 8 bases remaining between them. Germline V lookup: CDR1 SNHLY, CDR2 FYNNEI. The CDR3 nucleotides read TGTGCCAGCAGTGACAGCGAAACTAACTATGGCTACACCTTC. Residues: CASSDSETNYGYTF.

This clonotype occurred a few times. The CDR3 bases are TGTGCCACCAGTGATTCGGGGGGACACCGTGGTAGAGGAGGCTACACCTTC. Protein product: CATSDSGGHRGRGGYTF. V usage is TRBV24-1 and J usage is TRBJ1-2; D might be TRBD1 (6 bases). This CDR3 comprises 17 residues. The V gene lost 2 bases and the J gene lost 8 bases, with 23 bases spanning the gap. The germline V gene encodes CDR1 KGHDR and CDR2 SFDVKD.

This clonotype was detected many times. The chain employs TRBV7-2 and TRBJ2-2, with 7 bases lining up with TRBD1. The CDR3 is 13 residues long. Germline CDR1 is SGHTA and CDR2 is FQGNSA. The junction had 5 bases not matched to a gene; V was cut back by 6 bases and J by 7 bases. CDR3: CASSLTGVGELFF. The CDR3 bases are TGTGCCAGCAGTTTAACAGGGGTCGGGGAGCTGTTTTTT.

This clonotype was counted at least ten times. The chain is built from TRBV29-1 and TRBJ1-2; unclear D gene. CDR3 length equals 14 residues. V was cut by 5 bases and J by 4 bases, with 17 bases left in between. Germline CDR1 reads SQVTM; CDR2 reads ANQGSEA. CDR3 in amino acids: CSVRGQRLTYGYTF. The CDR3 coding sequence is TGCAGCGTTCGAGGGCAGCGCTTGACCTATGGCTACACCTTC.

The chain is built from TRBV24-1 and TRBJ2-5; 9 bases match TRBD2. CDR3 length: 14 residues. CDR1 and CDR2 (germline): KGHDR, SFDVKD. The ends lost 9 bases at V and 2 bases at J; junction bases unmatched: 6. The CDR3 reads CATSSREGQETQYF. The DNA for the CDR3 is TGTGCCACCTCCTCGCGGGAGGGGCAAGAGACCCAGTACTTC.

This clonotype was observed at least ten times. The gene calls are TRBV7-2 and TRBJ1-1; a weak D match, TRBD1 (5 bases). The CDR3 consists of 12 residues. Per the germline V gene, CDR1 is SGHTA and CDR2 is FQGNSA. V lost 3 bases and J 11 bases, leaving 13 bases between the germline ends. Here the CDR3 reads CASSFLQGPAFF. The CDR3 coding sequence is TGTGCCAGCAGCTTTCTCCAGGGACCGGCTTTCTTT.

In this sample, this clonotype turned up many times. The chain combines TRBV27 with TRBJ1-6; D uncertain. CDR1 and CDR2 (germline): MNHEY, SMNVEV (reference sequence). Trimming took off 5 bases at V and 8 bases at J, with 10 bases between the two ends. The length of the CDR3 is 13 residues. The CDR3 region has the DNA TGTGCCAGCAGTCCCGGACTGGATTCACCCCTCCACTTT. Amino acids: CASSPGLDSPLHF.

Of note for this clonotype: This may stem from a read error, because a much larger clone lies one nucleotide away. The rearrangement links TRBV11-2 to TRBJ2-3, with TRBD2 identical over 15 bases. The CDR3 covers 18 residues. Germline V gives CDR1 SGHAT, CDR2 FQNNGV. Unmatched junction bases numbered 6, after V lost 5 bases and J lost 0 bases. CDR3 protein: CASSRGLAGGHSTDTQYF. The CDR3 region has the DNA TGTGCCAGCAGCCGAGGACTAGCGGGAGGGCACAGCACAGATACGCAGTATTTT.

This clonotype was picked up a small number of times. The chain recombines TRBV19 with TRBJ2-1; TRBD2 is a possible D gene (5 bases). V gave up 6 bases and J gave up 7 bases, with 16 bases separating them. The CDR3 consists of 14 residues. Germline loops: CDR1 LNHDA, CDR2 SQIVND (reference sequence). The CDR3 DNA follows: TGTGCCAGTAGCGATAGCGATCGATGGAATGAGCAGTTCTTC. Residues: CASSDSDRWNEQFF.

This clonotype was counted many times. The chain employs TRBV18 and TRBJ1-2; no firm D call. V was shortened by 8 bases and J by 4 bases, with 11 bases between the two germline ends. This CDR3 has 12 residues. Germline V gene lookup returns CDR1 KGHSH and CDR2 LQKENI. DNA of the CDR3: TGTGCCAGCAGTTCTGACACCTATGGCTACACCTTC. Residues: CASSSDTYGYTF.